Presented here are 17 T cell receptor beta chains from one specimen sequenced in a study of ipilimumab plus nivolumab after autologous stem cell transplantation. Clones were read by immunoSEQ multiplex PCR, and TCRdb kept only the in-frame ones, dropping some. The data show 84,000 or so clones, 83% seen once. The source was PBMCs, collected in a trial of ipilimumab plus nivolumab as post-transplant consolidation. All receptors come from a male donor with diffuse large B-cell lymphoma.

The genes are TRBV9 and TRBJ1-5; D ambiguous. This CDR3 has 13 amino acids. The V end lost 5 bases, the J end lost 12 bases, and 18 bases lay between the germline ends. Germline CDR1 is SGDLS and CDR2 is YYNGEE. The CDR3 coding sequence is TGTGCCAGCAGTCCTGACCCAACCAGCCTCCAGCATTTT. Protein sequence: CASSPDPTSLQHF. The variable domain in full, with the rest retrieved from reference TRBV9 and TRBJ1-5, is DSGVTQTPKHLITATGQRVTLRCSPRSGDLSVYWYQQSLDQGLQFLIQYYNGEERAKGNILERFSAQQFPDLHSELNLSSLELGDSALYFCASSPDPTSLQHFGDGTRLSIL.

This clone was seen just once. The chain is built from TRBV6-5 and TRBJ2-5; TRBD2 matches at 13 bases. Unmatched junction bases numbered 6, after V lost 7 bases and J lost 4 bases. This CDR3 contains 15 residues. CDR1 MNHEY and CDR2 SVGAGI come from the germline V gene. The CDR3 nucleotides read TGTGCCAGCACCCCGGGACTAGCGGGACTAGAGACCCAGTACTTC. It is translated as CASTPGLAGLETQYF.

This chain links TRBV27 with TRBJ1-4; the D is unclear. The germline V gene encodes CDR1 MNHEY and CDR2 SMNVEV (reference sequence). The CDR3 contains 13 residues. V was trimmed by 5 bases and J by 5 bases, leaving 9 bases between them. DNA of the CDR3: TGTGCCAGCAGTGCCTCTTCGAATGAAAAACTGTTTTTT. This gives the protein CASSASSNEKLFF. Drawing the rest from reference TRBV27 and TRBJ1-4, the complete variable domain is EAQVTQNPRYLITVTGKKLTVTCSQNMNHEYMSWYRQDPGLGLRQIYYSMNVEVTDKGDVPEGYKVSRKEKRNFPLILESPSPNQTSLYFCASSASSNEKLFFGSGTQLSVL.

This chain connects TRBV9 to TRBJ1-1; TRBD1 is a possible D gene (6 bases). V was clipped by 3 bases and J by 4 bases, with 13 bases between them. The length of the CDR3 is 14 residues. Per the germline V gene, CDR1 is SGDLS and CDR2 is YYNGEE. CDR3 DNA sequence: TGTGCCAGCAGCGCAAAGGGGGTGGGCACTGAAGCTTTCTTT. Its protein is CASSAKGVGTEAFF.

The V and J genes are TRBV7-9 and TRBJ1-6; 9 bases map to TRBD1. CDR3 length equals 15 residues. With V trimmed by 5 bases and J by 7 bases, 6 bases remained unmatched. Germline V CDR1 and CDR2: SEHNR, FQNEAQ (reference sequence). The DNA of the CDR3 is TGTGCCAGCAGCCCCCGAGGACAGGGGAATTCACCCCTCCACTTT. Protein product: CASSPRGQGNSPLHF.

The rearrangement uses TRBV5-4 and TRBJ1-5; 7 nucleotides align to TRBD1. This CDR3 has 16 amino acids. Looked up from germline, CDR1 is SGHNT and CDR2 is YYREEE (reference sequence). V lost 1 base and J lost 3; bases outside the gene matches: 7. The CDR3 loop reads CASSLHGTVNNQPQHF. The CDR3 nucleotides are TGTGCCAGCAGCTTGCACGGGACAGTTAACAATCAGCCCCAGCATTTT.

The chain's CDR3 is CASSYSITGEQYF. The CDR3 region has the DNA TGTGCCAGCAGTTACTCGATAACAGGGGAGCAGTACTTC. This rearrangement joins TRBV6-5 to TRBJ2-7, with D possibly TRBD1 on 6 matching bases. CDR1 MNHEY and CDR2 SVGAGI come from the germline V gene. Trimming took 0 bases from V and 7 from J, leaving 10 bases between them. The CDR3 has 13 residues.

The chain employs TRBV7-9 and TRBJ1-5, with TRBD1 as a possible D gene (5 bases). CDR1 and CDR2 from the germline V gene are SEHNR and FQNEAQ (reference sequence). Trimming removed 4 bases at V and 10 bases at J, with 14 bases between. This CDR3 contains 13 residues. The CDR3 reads CASSSRDSFPQHF. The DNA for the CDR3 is TGTGCCAGCAGCTCACGGGACTCCTTTCCCCAGCATTTT.

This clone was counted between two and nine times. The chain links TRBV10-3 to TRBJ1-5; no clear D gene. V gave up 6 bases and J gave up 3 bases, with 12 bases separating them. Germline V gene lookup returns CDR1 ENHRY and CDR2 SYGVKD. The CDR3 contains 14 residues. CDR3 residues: CAISPGPANQPQHF. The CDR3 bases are TGTGCCATCAGCCCCGGGCCAGCCAATCAGCCCCAGCATTTT.

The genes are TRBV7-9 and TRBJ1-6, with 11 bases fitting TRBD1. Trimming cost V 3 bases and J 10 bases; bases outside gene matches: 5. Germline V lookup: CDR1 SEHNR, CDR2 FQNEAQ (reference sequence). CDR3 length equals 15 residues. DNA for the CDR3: TGTGCCAGCAGCTTCGAGGGACAGGGGGGCTCACCCCTCCACTTT. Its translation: CASSFEGQGGSPLHF.

The DNA for the CDR3 is TGCGCCAGCAGCCAAGATTGGGGGGTAGCCTATAAACAAGAGACCCAGTACTTC. Protein: CASSQDWGVAYKQETQYF. V gene TRBV4-1 combines with J gene TRBJ2-5; possibly TRBD2 for D (6 bases). V dropped 0 bases and J dropped 2 bases, with 19 bases sitting between them. CDR3 length: 18 residues. Germline V CDR1 and CDR2: MGHRA, YSYEKL.

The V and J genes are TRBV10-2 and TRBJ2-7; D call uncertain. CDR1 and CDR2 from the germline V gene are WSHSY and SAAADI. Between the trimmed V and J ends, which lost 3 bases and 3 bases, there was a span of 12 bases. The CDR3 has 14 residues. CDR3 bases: TGCGCCAGCAGTGAAAGTTCCCTAGTCTACGAGCAGTACTTC. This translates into CASSESSLVYEQYF.

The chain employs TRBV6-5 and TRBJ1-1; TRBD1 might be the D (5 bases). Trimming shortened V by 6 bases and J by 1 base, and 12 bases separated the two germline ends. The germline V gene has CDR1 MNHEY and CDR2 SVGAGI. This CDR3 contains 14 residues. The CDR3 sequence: CASSPDTSNTEAFF. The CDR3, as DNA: TGTGCCAGCAGCCCGGACACTTCGAACACTGAAGCTTTCTTT.

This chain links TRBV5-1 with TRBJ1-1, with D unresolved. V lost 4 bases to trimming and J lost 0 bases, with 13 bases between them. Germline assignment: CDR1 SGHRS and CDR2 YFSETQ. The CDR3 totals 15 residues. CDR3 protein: CASSIYTPMNTEAFF. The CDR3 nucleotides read TGCGCCAGCAGCATTTATACACCGATGAACACTGAAGCTTTCTTT.

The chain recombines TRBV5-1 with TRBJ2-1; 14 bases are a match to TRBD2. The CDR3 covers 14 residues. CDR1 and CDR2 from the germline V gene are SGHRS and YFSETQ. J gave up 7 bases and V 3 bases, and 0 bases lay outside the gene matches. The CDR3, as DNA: TGCGCCAGCAGCTGGACTAGCGGGGGGAATGAGCAGTTCTTC. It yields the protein CASSWTSGGNEQFF.

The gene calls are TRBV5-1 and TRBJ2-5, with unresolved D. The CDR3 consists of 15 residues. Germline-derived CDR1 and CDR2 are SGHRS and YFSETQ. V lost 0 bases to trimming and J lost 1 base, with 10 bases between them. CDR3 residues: CASSLVLSGQETQYF. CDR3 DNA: TGCGCCAGCAGCTTGGTGTTGTCGGGCCAAGAGACCCAGTACTTC.

The CDR3 reads CAWRRPGDSGNTIYF. CDR3 DNA sequence: TGTGCCTGGAGAAGGCCCGGAGACTCTGGAAACACCATATATTTT. This rearrangement joins TRBV30 to TRBJ1-3; D gene ambiguous. The V and J ends lost 3 bases and 0 bases respectively, with 12 bases between them. There are 15 residues in the CDR3. The germline CDR1 and CDR2 sequences are GTSNPN and SVGIG (reference sequence).